This T cell receptor (beta chain) was captured by sequencing in a study of CD8+ T cells in alopecia areata. Overall study findings and caveats: Scalp and blood retained many expanded lesional clones during tofacitinib. On tofacitinib, scalp clonality and expanded CD8+ clones among top 100 fell significantly.

RNA extraction and reverse transcription yielded cDNA as sequencing template. Method: immunoSEQ multiplex PCR; TCRdb's copy keeps in-frame clones and lacks some. The top ten clones hold under 7% of a sample with 150,000 to 250,000 clones, about three fifths of them seen once. About this clone: Its specificity is unknown.

Treatment meaning: oral pan-JAK inhibitor, 5-10 mg twice daily. Samples from alopecia areata patients were lesional scalp punch biopsies and peripheral blood. PBMCs served as the source from which CD4+ and CD8+ T cells were sorted. Germline CDR1 MGHRA, CDR2 YSYEKL. The CDR3 runs to 15 residues. Trimming left V 0 bases short and J 9 bases short, with 15 bases between. This TCR derives from a human donor with alopecia areata. Specimen: CD4+ T cells sorted from blood, collected at week 24, from a patient treated with tofacitinib. This rearrangement joins TRBV4-1 to TRBJ1-5; D gene ambiguous. CDR3 sequence: CASSQDSGQAVPQHF. In DNA, the CDR3 is TGCGCCAGCAGCCAAGATAGTGGGCAGGCCGTGCCCCAGCATTTT.